These 8 T cell receptor beta chains share one sample of origin, sequenced in a study of blood T cell repertoires in COVID-19 (dated by TCRdb to the early 2020s). Libraries came from the immunoSEQ multiplex PCR assay. TCRdb's version of the immuneACCESS table is confined to in-frame rearrangements and falls short of the full clone set. An unresolved V gene accounts for under half of the shortfall where checked; the remainder is of unknown origin. The table for this sample lists approximately 50,000 clones; over 80% of them were counted only once. Just under 7% of the sample belongs to the ten largest clones. The sample consisted of peripheral blood. These receptors were taken from a man between 65 and 85 years old with active COVID-19.

In this sample, this clone turned up a few times. The chain is built from TRBV12-3 or TRBV12-4 and TRBJ1-5; D may be TRBD1 (6 bases). The CDR3 loop spans 13 amino acids. V was trimmed by 5 bases and J by 7 bases, leaving 12 bases between them. Here the CDR3 reads CASSRTDGQPQHF. The DNA of the CDR3 is TGTGCCAGCAGTCGGACAGACGGCCAGCCCCAGCATTTT.

V and J are TRBV2 and TRBJ2-1, with D tentatively TRBD1 (5 bases). Trimming removed 3 bases at V and 4 bases at J, with 10 bases between. The CDR3 contains 14 residues. From germline, CDR1 is SNHLY and CDR2 FYNNEI. The CDR3 DNA is TGTGCCAGCAGTGAGGGGCAGCTATACAATGAGCAGTTCTTC. Its protein is CASSEGQLYNEQFF.

This chain uses TRBV7-9 with TRBJ2-3; 7 bases map to TRBD2. Germline V lookup: CDR1 SEHNR, CDR2 FQNEAQ (reference sequence). There are 16 residues in the CDR3. With 4 bases clipped from V and 2 bases from J, the junction kept 9 bases outside the gene matches. Here the CDR3 reads CASSSGIAGFTDTQYF. CDR3 in DNA: TGTGCCAGCAGCTCAGGGATAGCGGGCTTCACAGATACGCAGTATTTT.

The chain recombines TRBV6-2 or TRBV6-3 with TRBJ2-1; tentatively, D is TRBD2 (5 bases). CDR1 is MNHEY and CDR2 is SVGEGT in the germline V gene. The CDR3 has 13 residues. V lost 0 bases and J 15 bases, leaving 15 bases between the germline ends. The CDR3 sequence is CASSYSIGRSGFF. CDR3 nucleotides: TGTGCCAGCAGTTACTCGATTGGCCGCAGCGGGTTCTTC.

The chain recombines TRBV3-1 (or the pseudogene TRBV3-2) with TRBJ1-2; D is uncertain. Germline CDR1 reads LGHDT; CDR2 reads YNNKEL (reference sequence). Trimming took off 7 bases at V and 6 bases at J, with 21 bases between the two ends. This CDR3 contains 15 residues. The CDR3 DNA sequence: TGTGCCAGCACCTCCACGTGGACTCGCCGTAATGGCTACACCTTC. Its translation: CASTSTWTRRNGYTF.

This chain links TRBV19 with TRBJ1-1; D is undetermined. This CDR3 has 15 residues. V was trimmed by 7 bases and J by 4 bases, leaving 19 bases between them. The germline V gene encodes CDR1 LNHDA and CDR2 SQIVND (reference sequence). Written as DNA, the CDR3 is TGTGCCAGTACCCTTGATACGGGGATTGGCACTGAAGCTTTCTTT. Its translation is CASTLDTGIGTEAFF.

The chain carries TRBV6-5 and TRBJ1-5; no clear D gene. This CDR3 has 15 residues. Trimming stripped 0 bases from V and 2 bases from J, with 8 bases between. Germline CDR1 reads MNHEY; CDR2 reads SVGAGI. CDR3 amino acids: CASSYSGMGNQPQHF. The CDR3 coding sequence is TGTGCCAGCAGTTACTCCGGGATGGGCAATCAGCCCCAGCATTTT.

The chain joins TRBV30 to TRBJ1-6; 10 bases agree with TRBD1. The CDR3 sequence is 14 residues long. With V trimmed by 4 bases and J by 11 bases, 8 bases remained unmatched. The V gene's germline CDR1 is GTSNPN and CDR2 SVGIG (reference sequence). This chain's CDR3 is CAWMPGQGFAPLHF. The CDR3 DNA follows: TGTGCCTGGATGCCGGGACAGGGGTTTGCACCCCTCCACTTT.